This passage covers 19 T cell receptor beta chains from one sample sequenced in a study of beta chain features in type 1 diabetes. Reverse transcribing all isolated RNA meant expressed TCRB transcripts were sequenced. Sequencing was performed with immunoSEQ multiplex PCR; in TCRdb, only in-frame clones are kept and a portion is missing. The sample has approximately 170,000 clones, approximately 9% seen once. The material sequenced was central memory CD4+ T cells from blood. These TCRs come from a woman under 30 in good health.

CDR3 nucleotides: TGTGCCAGCAGCCTCACCGGGACAGGTTCCTACGAGCAGTACTTC. Its translation: CASSLTGTGSYEQYF. The J gene is TRBJ2-7, the V gene TRBV11-3; TRBD1 aligns across 8 bases. The germline gives CDR1 SGHNT, CDR2 YENEEA. This CDR3 is 15 amino acids long. The V gene end was trimmed by 5 bases and the J gene end by 1 base; junction bases not matched to a gene: 7.

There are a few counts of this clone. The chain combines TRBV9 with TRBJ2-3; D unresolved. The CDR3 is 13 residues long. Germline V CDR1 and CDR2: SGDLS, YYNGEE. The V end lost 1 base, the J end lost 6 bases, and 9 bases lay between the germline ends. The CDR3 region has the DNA TGTGCCAGCAGCGTATCAGGATCGGATACGCAGTATTTT. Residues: CASSVSGSDTQYF.

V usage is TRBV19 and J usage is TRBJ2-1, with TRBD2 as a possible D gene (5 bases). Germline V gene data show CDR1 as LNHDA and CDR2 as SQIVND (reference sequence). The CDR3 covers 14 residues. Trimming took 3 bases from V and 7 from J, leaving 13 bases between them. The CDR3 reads CASSMKVALNEQFF. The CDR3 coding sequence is TGTGCCAGTAGTATGAAAGTAGCGCTGAATGAGCAGTTCTTC.

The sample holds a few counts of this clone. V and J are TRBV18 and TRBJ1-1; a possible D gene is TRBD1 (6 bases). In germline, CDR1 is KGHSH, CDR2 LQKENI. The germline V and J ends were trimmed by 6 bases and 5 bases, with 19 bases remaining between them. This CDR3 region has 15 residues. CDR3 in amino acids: CASSPNRDTGTEAFF. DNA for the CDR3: TGTGCCAGCTCTCCTAACCGGGACACGGGTACTGAAGCTTTCTTT.

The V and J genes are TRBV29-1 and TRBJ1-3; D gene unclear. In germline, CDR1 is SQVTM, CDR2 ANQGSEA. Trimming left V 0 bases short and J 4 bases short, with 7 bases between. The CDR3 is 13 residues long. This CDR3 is CSVEEGSGNTIYF. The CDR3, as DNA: TGCAGCGTTGAAGAGGGGAGCGGAAACACCATATATTTT.

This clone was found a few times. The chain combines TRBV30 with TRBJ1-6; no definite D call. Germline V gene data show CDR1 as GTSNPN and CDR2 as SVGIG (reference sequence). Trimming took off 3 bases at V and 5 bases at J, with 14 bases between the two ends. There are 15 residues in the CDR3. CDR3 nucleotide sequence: TGTGCCTGGAGCCCGGGAGTCCGTAATAATTCACCCCTCCACTTT. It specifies CAWSPGVRNNSPLHF.

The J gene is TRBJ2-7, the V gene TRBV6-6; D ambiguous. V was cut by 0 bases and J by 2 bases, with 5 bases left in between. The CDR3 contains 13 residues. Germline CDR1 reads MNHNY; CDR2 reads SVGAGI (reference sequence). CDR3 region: CASSYSQAYEQYF. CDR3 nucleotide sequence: TGTGCCAGCAGTTACTCGCAGGCCTACGAGCAGTACTTC.

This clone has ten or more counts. In DNA, the CDR3 is TGTGCCAGCACTCCGGACAGAAACATTCAGTACTTC. Translation gives CASTPDRNIQYF. The genes are TRBV9 and TRBJ2-4; maybe TRBD1 (6 bases). In germline, CDR1 is SGDLS, CDR2 YYNGEE. The CDR3 covers 12 residues. The germline V and J ends were trimmed by 6 bases and 6 bases, with 10 bases remaining between them.

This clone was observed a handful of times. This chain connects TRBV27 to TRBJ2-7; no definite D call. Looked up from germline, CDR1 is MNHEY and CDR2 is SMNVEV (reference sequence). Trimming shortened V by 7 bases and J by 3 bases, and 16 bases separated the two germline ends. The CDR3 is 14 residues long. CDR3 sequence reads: CASKSNTAYYEQYF. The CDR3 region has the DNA TGTGCCAGCAAGAGTAACACAGCATACTACGAGCAGTACTTC.

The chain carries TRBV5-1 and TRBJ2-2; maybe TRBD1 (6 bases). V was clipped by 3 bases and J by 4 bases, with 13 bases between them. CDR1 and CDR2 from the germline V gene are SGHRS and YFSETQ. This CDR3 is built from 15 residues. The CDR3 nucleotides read TGCGCCAGCAGCTCCCGGACAGTCGGCACCGGGGAGCTGTTTTTT. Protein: CASSSRTVGTGELFF.

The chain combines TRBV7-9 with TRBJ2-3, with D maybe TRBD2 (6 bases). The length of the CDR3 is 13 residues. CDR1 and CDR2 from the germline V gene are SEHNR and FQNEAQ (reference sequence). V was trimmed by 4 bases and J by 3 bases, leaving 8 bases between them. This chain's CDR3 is CASSSTRTDTQYF. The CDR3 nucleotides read TGTGCCAGCAGCTCGACTAGGACAGATACGCAGTATTTT.

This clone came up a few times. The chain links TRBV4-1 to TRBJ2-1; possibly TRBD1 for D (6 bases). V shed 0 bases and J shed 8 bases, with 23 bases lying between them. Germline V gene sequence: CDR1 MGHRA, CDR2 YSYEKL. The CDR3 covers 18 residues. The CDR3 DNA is TGCGCCAGCAGCCAAGATGGAAGTAGGGGGACCAGGGCGGATGAGCAGTTCTTC. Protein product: CASSQDGSRGTRADEQFF.

DNA for the CDR3: TGTGCCAGCAATTCGGGACAGGGAGGAGAGACCCAGTACTTC. Translated, it gives CASNSGQGGETQYF. The chain couples TRBV9 to TRBJ2-5; 9 bases align to TRBD1. The CDR3 loop spans 14 amino acids. Germline loops: CDR1 SGDLS, CDR2 YYNGEE. The V and J ends lost 6 bases and 4 bases, in that order; junction bases with no gene match: 7.

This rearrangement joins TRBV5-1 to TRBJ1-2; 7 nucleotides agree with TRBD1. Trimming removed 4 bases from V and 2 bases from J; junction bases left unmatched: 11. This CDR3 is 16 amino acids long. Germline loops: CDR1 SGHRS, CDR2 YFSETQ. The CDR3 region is CASSTLPGQSNYGYTF. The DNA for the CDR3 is TGCGCCAGCAGCACCCTACCGGGACAGTCGAACTATGGCTACACCTTC.

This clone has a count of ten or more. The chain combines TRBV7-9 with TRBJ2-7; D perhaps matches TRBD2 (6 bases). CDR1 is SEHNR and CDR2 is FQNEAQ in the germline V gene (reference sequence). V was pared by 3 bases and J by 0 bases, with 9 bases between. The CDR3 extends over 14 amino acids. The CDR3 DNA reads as TGTGCCAGCAGCTTTGCCGGGGGCTCCTACGAGCAGTACTTC. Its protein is CASSFAGGSYEQYF.

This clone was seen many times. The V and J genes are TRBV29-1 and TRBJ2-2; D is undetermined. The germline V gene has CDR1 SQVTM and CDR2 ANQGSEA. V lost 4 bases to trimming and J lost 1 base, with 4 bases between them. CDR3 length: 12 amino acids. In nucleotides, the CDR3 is TGCAGCGTTGTTAGGAACACCGGGGAGCTGTTTTTT. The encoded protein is CSVVRNTGELFF.

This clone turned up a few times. This chain's CDR3 is CASTAGSNYEQYF. The CDR3 DNA reads TGTGCCAGCACCGCAGGGTCTAACTACGAGCAGTACTTC. The genes are TRBV27 and TRBJ2-7, with D possibly matching TRBD1 (5 bases). The CDR3 runs to 13 residues. V lost 7 bases and J 3 bases, leaving 13 bases between the germline ends. Germline-derived CDR1 and CDR2 are MNHEY and SMNVEV (reference sequence).

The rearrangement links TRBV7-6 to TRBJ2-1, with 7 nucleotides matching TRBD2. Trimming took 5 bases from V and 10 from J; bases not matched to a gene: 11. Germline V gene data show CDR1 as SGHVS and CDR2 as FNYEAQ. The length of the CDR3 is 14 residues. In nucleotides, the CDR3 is TGTGCCAGCAGCATAGGGGCGGGGGTCCGGGAGCAGTTCTTC. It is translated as CASSIGAGVREQFF. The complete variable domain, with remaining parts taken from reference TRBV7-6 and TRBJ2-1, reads GAGVSQSPRYKVTKRGQDVALRCDPISGHVSLYWYRQALGQGPEFLTYFNYEAQQDKSGLPNDRFSAERPEGSISTLTIQRTEQRDSAMYRCASSIGAGVREQFFGPGTRLTVL.

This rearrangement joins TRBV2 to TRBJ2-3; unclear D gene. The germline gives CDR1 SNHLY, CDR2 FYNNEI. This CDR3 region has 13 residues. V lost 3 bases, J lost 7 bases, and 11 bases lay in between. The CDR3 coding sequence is TGTGCCAGCAGTGACCGAGTACTTTATACGCAGTATTTT. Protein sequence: CASSDRVLYTQYF.